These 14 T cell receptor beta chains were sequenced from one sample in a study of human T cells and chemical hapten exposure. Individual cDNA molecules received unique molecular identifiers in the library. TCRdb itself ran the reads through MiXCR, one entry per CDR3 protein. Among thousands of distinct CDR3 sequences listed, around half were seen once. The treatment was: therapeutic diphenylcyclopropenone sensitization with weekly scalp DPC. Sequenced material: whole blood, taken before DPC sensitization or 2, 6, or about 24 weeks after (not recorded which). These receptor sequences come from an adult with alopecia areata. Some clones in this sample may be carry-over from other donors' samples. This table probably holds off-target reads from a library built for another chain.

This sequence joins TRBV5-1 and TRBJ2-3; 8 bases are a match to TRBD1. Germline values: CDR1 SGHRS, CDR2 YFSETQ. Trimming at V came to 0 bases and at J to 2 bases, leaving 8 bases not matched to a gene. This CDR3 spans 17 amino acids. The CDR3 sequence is CASSLVGQGQITDTQYF. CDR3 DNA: TGCGCCAGCAGCTTGGTTGGACAGGGACAGATCACAGATACGCAGTATTTT.

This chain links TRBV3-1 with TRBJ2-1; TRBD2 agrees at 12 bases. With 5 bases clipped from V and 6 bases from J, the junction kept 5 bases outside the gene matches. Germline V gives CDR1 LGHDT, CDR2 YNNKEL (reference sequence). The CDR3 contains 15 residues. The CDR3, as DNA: TGTGCCAGCAGCACCCGACTAGCGGGGGCCAATGAGCAGTTCTTC. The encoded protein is CASSTRLAGANEQFF.

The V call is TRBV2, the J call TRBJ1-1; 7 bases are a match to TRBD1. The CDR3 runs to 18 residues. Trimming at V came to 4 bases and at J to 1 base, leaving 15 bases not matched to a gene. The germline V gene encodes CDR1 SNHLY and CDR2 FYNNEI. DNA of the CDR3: TGTGCCAGCAGTGTATCCGGGACAGAGACCACACAGAACACTGAAGCTTTCTTT. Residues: CASSVSGTETTQNTEAFF.

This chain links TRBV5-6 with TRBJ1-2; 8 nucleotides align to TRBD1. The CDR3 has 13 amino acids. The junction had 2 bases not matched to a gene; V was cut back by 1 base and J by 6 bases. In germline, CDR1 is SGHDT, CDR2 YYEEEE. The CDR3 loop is CASSLTTGDGYTF. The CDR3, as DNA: TGTGCCAGCAGCTTGACGACAGGGGATGGCTACACCTTC.

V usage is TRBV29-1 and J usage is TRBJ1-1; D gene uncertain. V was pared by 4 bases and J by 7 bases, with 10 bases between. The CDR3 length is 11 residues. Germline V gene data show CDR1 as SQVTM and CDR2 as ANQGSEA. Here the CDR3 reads CSVGGPHEAFF. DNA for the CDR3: TGCAGCGTTGGAGGGCCCCATGAAGCTTTCTTT.

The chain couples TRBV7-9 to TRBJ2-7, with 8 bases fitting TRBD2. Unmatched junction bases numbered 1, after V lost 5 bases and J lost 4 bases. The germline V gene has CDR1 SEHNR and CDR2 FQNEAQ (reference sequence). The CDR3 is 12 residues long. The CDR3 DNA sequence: TGTGCCAGCAGCGGCGGGAGGTACGAGCAGTACTTC. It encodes CASSGGRYEQYF.

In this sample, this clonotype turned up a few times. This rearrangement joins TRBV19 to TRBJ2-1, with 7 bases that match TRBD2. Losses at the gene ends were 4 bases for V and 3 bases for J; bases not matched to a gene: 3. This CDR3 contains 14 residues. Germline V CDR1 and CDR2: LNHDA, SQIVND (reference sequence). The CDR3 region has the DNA TGTGCCAGTAGTAGGGGGGGGAGCTACAATGAGCAGTTCTTC. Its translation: CASSRGGSYNEQFF.

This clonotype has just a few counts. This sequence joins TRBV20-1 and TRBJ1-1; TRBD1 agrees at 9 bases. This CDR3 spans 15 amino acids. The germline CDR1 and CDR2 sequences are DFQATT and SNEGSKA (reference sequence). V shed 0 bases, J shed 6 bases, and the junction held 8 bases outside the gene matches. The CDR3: CSARETGTGSAEAFF. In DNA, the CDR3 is TGCAGTGCTAGAGAAACCGGGACAGGGTCCGCTGAAGCTTTCTTT.

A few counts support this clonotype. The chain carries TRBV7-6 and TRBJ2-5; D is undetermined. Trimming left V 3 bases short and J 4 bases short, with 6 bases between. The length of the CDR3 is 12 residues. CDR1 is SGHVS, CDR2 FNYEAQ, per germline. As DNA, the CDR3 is TGTGCCAGCAGCTTTGAACGAGAGACCCAGTACTTC. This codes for CASSFERETQYF.

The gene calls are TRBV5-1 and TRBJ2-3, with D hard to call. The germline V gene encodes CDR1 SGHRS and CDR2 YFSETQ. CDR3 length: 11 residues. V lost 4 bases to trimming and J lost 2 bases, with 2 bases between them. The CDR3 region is CASSDTDTQYF. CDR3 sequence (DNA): TGCGCCAGCAGCGACACAGATACGCAGTATTTT.

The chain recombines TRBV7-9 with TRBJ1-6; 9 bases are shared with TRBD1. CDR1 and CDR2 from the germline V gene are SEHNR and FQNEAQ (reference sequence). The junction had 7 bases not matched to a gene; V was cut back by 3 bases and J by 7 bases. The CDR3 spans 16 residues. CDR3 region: CASSLGDRVINSPLHF. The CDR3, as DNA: TGTGCCAGCAGCTTGGGGGACAGGGTGATAAATTCACCCCTCCACTTT.

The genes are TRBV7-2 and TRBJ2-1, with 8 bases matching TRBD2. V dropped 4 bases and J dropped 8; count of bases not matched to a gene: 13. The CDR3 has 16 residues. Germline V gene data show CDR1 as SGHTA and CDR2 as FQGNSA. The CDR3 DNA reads TGTGCCAGCAGCTCCCGCTCGTCGGGGGGGGCGTATGAGCAGTTCTTC. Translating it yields CASSSRSSGGAYEQFF.

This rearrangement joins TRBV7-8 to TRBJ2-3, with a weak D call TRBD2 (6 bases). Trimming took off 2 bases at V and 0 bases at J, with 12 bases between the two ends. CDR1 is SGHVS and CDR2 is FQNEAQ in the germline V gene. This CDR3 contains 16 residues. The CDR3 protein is CASSLLRETSTDTQYF. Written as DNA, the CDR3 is TGTGCCAGCAGCTTACTTCGGGAGACTAGCACAGATACGCAGTATTTT.

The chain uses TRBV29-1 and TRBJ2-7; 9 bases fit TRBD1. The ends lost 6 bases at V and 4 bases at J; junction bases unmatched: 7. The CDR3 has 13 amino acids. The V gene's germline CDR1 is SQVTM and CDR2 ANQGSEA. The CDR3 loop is CSVYPGQGYEQYF. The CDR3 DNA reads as TGCAGCGTCTACCCTGGACAGGGGTACGAGCAGTACTTC.